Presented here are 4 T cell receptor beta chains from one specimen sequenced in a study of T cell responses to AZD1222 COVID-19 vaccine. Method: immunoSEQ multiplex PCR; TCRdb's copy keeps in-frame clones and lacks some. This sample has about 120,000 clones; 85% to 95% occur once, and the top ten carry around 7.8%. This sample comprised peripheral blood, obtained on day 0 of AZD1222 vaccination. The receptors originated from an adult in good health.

The CDR3 sequence is CASSPGRGVEKLFF. The CDR3 nucleotides are TGTGCCAGCAGCCCGGGACGGGGGGTTGAAAAACTGTTTTTT. J is TRBJ1-4 and V is TRBV7-9, with D tentatively TRBD1 (5 bases). The CDR3 runs 14 residues. Trimming removed 5 bases from V and 7 bases from J, with 14 bases in between. The germline V gene has CDR1 SEHNR and CDR2 FQNEAQ (reference sequence).

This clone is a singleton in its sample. CDR3 loop: CASSGGTLAPGEQFF. DNA of the CDR3: TGTGCCAGCAGCGGAGGGACTCTAGCCCCAGGGGAGCAGTTCTTC. The chain couples TRBV5-8 to TRBJ2-1, with TRBD2 as a possible D gene (6 bases). CDR1 is SGHTS, CDR2 YDEGEE, per germline. The length of the CDR3 is 15 residues. The V end was cut by 4 bases, the J end by 10 bases, with 21 bases between.

The CDR3 nucleotides read TGTGCCAGCAGTTACTGGCGGGACCGCAATCAGCCCCAGCATTTT. Its translation: CASSYWRDRNQPQHF. The genes are TRBV6-2 or TRBV6-3 and TRBJ1-5; weak D call: TRBD1 (5 bases). This CDR3 contains 15 residues. Trimming cost V 1 base and J 2 bases, with 9 bases left between them. CDR1 is MNHEY, CDR2 SVGEGT, per germline.

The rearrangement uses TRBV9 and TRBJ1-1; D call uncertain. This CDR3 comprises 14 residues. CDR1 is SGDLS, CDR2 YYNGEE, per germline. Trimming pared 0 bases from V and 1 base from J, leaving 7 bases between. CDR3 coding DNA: TGTGCCAGCAGCGTAGGGTTTGGGAACACTGAAGCTTTCTTT. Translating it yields CASSVGFGNTEAFF.